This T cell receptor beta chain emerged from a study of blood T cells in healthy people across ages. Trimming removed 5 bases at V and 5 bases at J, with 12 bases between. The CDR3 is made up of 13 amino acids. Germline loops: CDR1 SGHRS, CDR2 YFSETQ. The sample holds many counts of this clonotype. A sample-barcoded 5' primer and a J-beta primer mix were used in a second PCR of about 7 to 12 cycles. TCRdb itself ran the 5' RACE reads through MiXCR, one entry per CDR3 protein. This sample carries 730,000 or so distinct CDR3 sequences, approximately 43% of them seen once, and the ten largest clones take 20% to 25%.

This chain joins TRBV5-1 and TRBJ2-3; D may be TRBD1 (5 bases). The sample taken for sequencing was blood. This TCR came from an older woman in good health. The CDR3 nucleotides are TGCGCCAGCAGAAGTGGGGCGAGAGATACGCAGTATTTT. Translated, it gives CASRSGARDTQYF. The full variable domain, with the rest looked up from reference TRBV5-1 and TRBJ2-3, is KAGVTQTPRYLIKTRGQQVTLSCSPISGHRSVSWYQQTPGQGLQFLFEYFSETQRNKGNFPGRFSGRQFSNSRSEMNVSTLELGDSALYLCASRSGARDTQYFGPGTRLTVL.